This TCR beta chain came from a study of OX40 agonist ivuxolimab in advanced cancers. This CDR3 is built from 14 residues. Germline loops: CDR1 MDHEN, CDR2 SYDVKM. V dropped 4 bases and J dropped 4; count of bases not matched to a gene: 6. The assay was immunoSEQ multiplex PCR, and TCRdb's table has in-frame clones only and misses some. Of more than 80,000 clones listed, 90% are singletons. The receptor's source is an adult with an advanced solid tumor such as melanoma, head and neck, liver or kidney cancer. The chain recombines TRBV28 with TRBJ1-2; 7 bases are a match to TRBD1. The sample was CD4+ or CD8+ T cells sorted from blood, taken in a trial of the OX40 agonist ivuxolimab. The CDR3 region is CASSSFRDSYGYTF. The CDR3 nucleotides are TGTGCCAGCAGTTCGTTCCGGGACAGCTATGGCTACACCTTC.